Below are 20 T cell receptor beta chains sequenced from a single sample in a study of cytomegalovirus exposure and HLA in healthy donors. The study ran its PCR with 60 Vbeta and 13 Jbeta primers. Libraries were prepared by immunoSEQ multiplex PCR; TCRdb keeps only in-frame clonotypes and omits some of them. The sample contains some 130,000 clones, around three quarters of which appear only once. The sample comprised PBMCs. These TCRs come from a male donor in good health and CMV-seropositive.

A note on this clone: At one end the junction does not follow the germline gene, possibly because of a read error. V usage is TRBV7-9 and J usage is TRBJ1-5; a weak D match, TRBD1 (6 bases). Germline V gene sequence: CDR1 SEHNR, CDR2 FQNEAQ (reference sequence). The length of the CDR3 is 13 residues. Here the CDR3 reads CSSSPTGNQPQHF. The CDR3 DNA reads TGTTCCAGCAGCCCAACAGGGAATCAGCCCCAGCATTTT.

The chain uses TRBV29-1 and TRBJ2-5, with 7 nucleotides matching TRBD2. V was pared by 3 bases and J by 5 bases, with 6 bases of the junction left unmatched. CDR3 size: 13 residues. Looked up from germline, CDR1 is SQVTM and CDR2 is ANQGSEA. CDR3: CSVDLGGWETQYF. DNA for the CDR3: TGCAGCGTTGATTTGGGAGGGTGGGAGACCCAGTACTTC. The variable domain in full, completed from reference TRBV29-1 and TRBJ2-5, reads SAVISQKPSRDICQRGTSLTIQCQVDSQVTMMFWYRQQPGQSLTLIATANQGSEATYESGFVIDKFPISRPNLTFSTLTVSNMSPEDSSIYLCSVDLGGWETQYFGPGTRLLVL.

V and J are TRBV13 and TRBJ1-5, with D possibly TRBD1 on 6 matching bases. Trimming cost V 0 bases and J 6 bases, with 15 bases left between them. This CDR3 has 16 residues. Germline CDR1 PRHDT, CDR2 FYEKMQ (reference sequence). The CDR3: CASSLGPGGWGQPQHF. The CDR3 coding sequence is TGTGCCAGCAGCTTAGGCCCGGGGGGCTGGGGTCAGCCCCAGCATTTT.

The gene calls are TRBV27 and TRBJ1-1; 8 bases are a match to TRBD1. The CDR3 covers 15 residues. From germline, CDR1 is MNHEY and CDR2 SMNVEV (reference sequence). J was trimmed by 1 base and V by 3 bases; bases with no gene match: 4. The CDR3 loop is CASSFSDRENTEAFF. The CDR3, as DNA: TGTGCCAGCAGTTTCTCGGACAGGGAGAACACTGAAGCTTTCTTT.

V usage is TRBV2 and J usage is TRBJ1-2; 8 bases fit TRBD1. Germline V gives CDR1 SNHLY, CDR2 FYNNEI. V was pared by 9 bases and J by 7 bases, with 10 bases of the junction left unmatched. The CDR3 sequence is 13 residues long. CDR3 nucleotides: TGTGCCAGTCTGGAACGGACAGGGCTTGGCTACACCTTC. It codes for CASLERTGLGYTF.

The rearrangement uses TRBV13 and TRBJ2-3; 14 bases align to TRBD2. Per the germline V gene, CDR1 is PRHDT and CDR2 is FYEKMQ (reference sequence). The CDR3 length is 19 residues. The J segment lost 1 base and the V segment lost 2 bases, leaving 8 bases of the junction unmatched. The CDR3 DNA is TGTGCCAGCAGCTTAACCCTTGGGACTAGCGGGAGCGGCACAGATACGCAGTATTTT. This translates into CASSLTLGTSGSGTDTQYF.

This clone was counted only a few times. The CDR3 region is CASSLSLQTYNEQFF. The DNA for the CDR3 is TGCGCCAGCAGCTTGAGTTTACAGACCTACAATGAGCAGTTCTTC. V gene TRBV5-1 combines with J gene TRBJ2-1, with no clear D. With 1 base removed from V and 2 bases from J, the gap between germline ends came to 10 bases. The CDR3 has 15 residues. The germline V gene has CDR1 SGHRS and CDR2 YFSETQ.

The chain links TRBV6-1 to TRBJ1-2; TRBD1 aligns across 9 bases. CDR1 MNHNS and CDR2 SASEGT come from the germline V gene. V dropped 5 bases and J dropped 13; count of bases not matched to a gene: 8. The CDR3 extends over 12 amino acids. CDR3 in DNA: TGTGCCAGCAGTCCCTCGGGGACAGGGTCCACCTTC. Its translation is CASSPSGTGSTF.

This rearrangement joins TRBV28 to TRBJ1-2; weak D call: TRBD1 (6 bases). V dropped 5 bases and J dropped 4 bases, with 8 bases sitting between them. This CDR3 comprises 12 residues. The germline V gene has CDR1 MDHEN and CDR2 SYDVKM. The CDR3 loop reads CASSGQFYGYTF. In DNA form, the CDR3 reads TGTGCCAGCAGTGGACAGTTCTATGGCTACACCTTC.

The chain uses TRBV11-3 and TRBJ2-2; D is perhaps TRBD1 (5 bases). The germline V gene encodes CDR1 SGHNT and CDR2 YENEEA. Trimming stripped 5 bases from V and 2 bases from J, with 9 bases between. The CDR3 length is 14 residues. The CDR3 coding sequence is TGTGCCAGCAGCGTGACAGCAAACACCGGGGAGCTGTTTTTT. Its protein product is CASSVTANTGELFF.

The chain links TRBV2 to TRBJ2-7; tentatively, D is TRBD2 (6 bases). From germline, CDR1 is SNHLY and CDR2 FYNNEI. V lost 4 bases to trimming and J lost 1 base, with 11 bases between them. The CDR3 contains 14 residues. The CDR3 DNA sequence: TGTGCCAGCAGTGTCCCGGAGGGGTCCTACGAGCAGTACTTC. This encodes CASSVPEGSYEQYF.

The V gene is TRBV7-9, the J gene TRBJ2-7; 9 bases are shared with TRBD1. V was pared by 5 bases and J by 2 bases, with 7 bases of the junction left unmatched. Germline CDR1 SEHNR, CDR2 FQNEAQ (reference sequence). The CDR3 runs 15 residues. Here the CDR3 DNA reads TGTGCCAGCAGCGTAAACAGGGGGCCGGCCTACGAGCAGTACTTC. Residues: CASSVNRGPAYEQYF.

About this clone itself: One junction end disagrees with the germline gene, perhaps due to a read error. V and J are TRBV7-9 and TRBJ1-3, with D perhaps matching TRBD1 (5 bases). There are 15 residues in the CDR3. The germline gives CDR1 SEHNR, CDR2 FQNEAQ (reference sequence). CDR3 in amino acids: CSSSSLGGDGNTIYF. The CDR3 nucleotides are TGTTCCAGCAGCTCCCTGGGGGGGGATGGAAACACCATATATTTT.

The rearrangement links TRBV5-1 to TRBJ2-1; TRBD1 matches 10 bases. The CDR3 runs 15 residues. Germline lookup yields CDR1 SGHRS and CDR2 YFSETQ. V dropped 3 bases and J dropped 0; count of bases not matched to a gene: 0. This CDR3 is CASSWTGGSYNEQFF. DNA for the CDR3: TGCGCCAGCAGCTGGACAGGGGGCTCCTACAATGAGCAGTTCTTC.

Notes on this clone: An end of the junction differs from the germline gene, which may be a read error. This chain connects TRBV9 to TRBJ1-1; D gene unclear. The length of the CDR3 is 14 residues. CDR1 and CDR2 (germline): SGDLS, YYNGEE. The CDR3 loop is CASSVDRLNTEAFF. The CDR3 DNA follows: TGTGCCAGCAGCGTAGATCGTCTGAACACAGAAGCTTTCTTT. Full variable domain (outside the CDR3, taken from reference TRBV9 and TRBJ1-1): DSGVTQTPKHLITATGQRVTLRCSPRSGDLSVYWYQQSLDQGLQFLIQYYNGEERAKGNILERFSAQQFPDLHSELNLSSLELGDSALYFCASSVDRLNTEAFFGQGTRLTVV.

The chain is built from TRBV7-3 and TRBJ2-3; D possibly corresponds to TRBD1 (6 bases). V gave up 2 bases and J gave up 3 bases, with 6 bases separating them. The CDR3 has 13 residues. From germline, CDR1 is SGHTA and CDR2 FQGTGA. CDR3 DNA sequence: TGTGCCAGCAGCTTAGACAGGACAGATACGCAGTATTTT. Translated: CASSLDRTDTQYF.

This clone showed up just once. J is TRBJ2-1 and V is TRBV10-3; weak D call: TRBD1 (6 bases). Trimming removed 3 bases at V and 4 bases at J, with 10 bases between. The CDR3 loop spans 14 amino acids. The V gene's germline CDR1 is ENHRY and CDR2 SYGVKD. The CDR3 coding sequence is TGTGCCATCAGTGACGGGACAAGATACAATGAGCAGTTCTTC. This encodes CAISDGTRYNEQFF.

The rearrangement uses TRBV28 and TRBJ2-3; 9 bases line up with TRBD2. The germline gives CDR1 MDHEN, CDR2 SYDVKM. V dropped 3 bases and J dropped 5; count of bases not matched to a gene: 15. This CDR3 is 18 amino acids long. The CDR3 nucleotides are TGTGCCAGCAGTTTTACCAGCGGGGGGATAATACCCAAAGATACGCAGTATTTT. This sequence encodes CASSFTSGGIIPKDTQYF.

This clone appeared a few times. This chain joins TRBV4-1 and TRBJ1-1; 9 bases are a match to TRBD1. This CDR3 is built from 14 residues. The junction had 11 bases not matched to a gene; V was cut back by 4 bases and J by 11 bases. Germline V gene data show CDR1 as MGHRA and CDR2 as YSYEKL. CDR3 amino acids: CASSPDVQGARAFF. The CDR3 DNA sequence: TGCGCCAGCAGCCCAGACGTACAGGGGGCACGGGCTTTCTTT.

Concerning this clone: The junction shows a germline mismatch at one end, possibly a read error. The V call is TRBV5-6, the J call TRBJ2-6; weak D call: TRBD1 (5 bases). The CDR3 extends over 15 amino acids. Germline CDR1 and CDR2: SGHDT and YYEEEE. CDR3 loop: CASSTGIAGANGLTF. CDR3 nucleotide sequence: TGTGCCAGCAGCACAGGTATCGCTGGGGCCAACGGCCTGACTTTC.